This TCR beta chain originates from a study of CD8 T cells in ankylosing spondylitis. General observations from the study: Reportedly, matched ankylosing spondylitis synovial fluid was significantly enriched for disease-linked clones. Typical of ankylosing spondylitis blood, it appeared, was a TCR beta motif of eight highly homologous variants.

CDR3 size: 17 residues. The germline gives CDR1 KGHSH, CDR2 LQKENI. Trimming left V 1 base short and J 1 base short, with 16 bases between. Using quantitative 5'-RACE with molecular barcodes, the authors made TCR beta libraries. TCRdb called the 5' RACE reads again in MiXCR, with one record for every CDR3 protein. The sample has around 890,000 distinct CDR3 sequences, about 10% seen once. This clonotype has a handful of counts. Its cognate antigen is unknown. The sequencing input was blood, either unsorted or a sorted T cell fraction (not recorded which). This sequence joins TRBV18 and TRBJ1-1; D is ambiguous. This sequence was found in a male donor with ankylosing spondylitis. In DNA form, the CDR3 reads TGTGCCAGCTCACCACTAGATTCCGGCAGGCCGAACACTGAAGCTTTCTTT. Encoded protein: CASSPLDSGRPNTEAFF.